The rows below give T cell receptor beta chains drawn from one sample of a study of blood T cell repertoires in COVID-19. Profiled with immunoSEQ multiplex PCR; TCRdb holds only in-frame clones, not every one. The sample holds 250,000 or so clones; around nine tenths are singletons and the top ten take roughly 8%. The sequencing input was peripheral blood. These TCRs come from a man in his forties with active or convalescent COVID-19. Both conserved end residues are part of each CDR3. D genes are given only for firm matches. Clone size is shown for a subset of rows, as once, few, many or a class of expanded clone.

>TRBD2|19|NA|TRBJ2-7|TRBV7-9
TGTGCCAGCACCACCGGCGTAGCGGGAGGGCGAGGTTTGAGGCACGAGCAGTACTTC
CASTTGVAGGRGLRHEQYF
>TRBD2|16|NA|TRBJ2-1|TRBV7-6
TGTGCCAGCAGCTTATCCCCGACTAGCTGGCCATGGGAGCAGTTCTTC
CASSLSPTSWPWEQFF
>NA|16|NA|TRBJ1-1|TRBV27
TGTGCCAGCAGTTTACTGGCAGGCCAAAAGAACACTGAAGCTTTCTTT
CASSLLAGQKNTEAFF
>NA|14|NA|TRBJ2-3|TRBV24-1
TGTGCCACCGGCCGTGACAACCCGTCAGATACGCAGTATTTT
CATGRDNPSDTQYF
>TRBD2|15|NA|TRBJ2-2|TRBV7-2
TGTGCCAGCAGAGGACTAGCGGTTAACACCGGGGAGCTGTTTTTT
CASRGLAVNTGELFF
>TRBD1|19|NA|TRBJ1-3|TRBV4-1
TGCGCCAGCAGCCTTGATACCGGGACAGGGGTATCCTCTGGAAACACCATATATTTT
CASSLDTGTGVSSGNTIYF
>TRBD1|18|NA|TRBJ2-5|TRBV2
TGTGCCAGCATGGGACAGGGGGTCGGCGGGAGGCACCAAGAGACCCAGTACTTC
CASMGQGVGGRHQETQYF
>NA|15|few|TRBJ1-5|TRBV6-5
TGTGCCAGCAGACTATTACAGGGCAGCAATCAGCCCCAGCATTTT
CASRLLQGSNQPQHF
>NA|14|NA|TRBJ2-7|TRBV27
TGTGCCAGCAAACTAGCTCTCGGAGCCTACGAGCAGTACTTC
CASKLALGAYEQYF
>NA|12|once|TRBJ1-1|TRBV5-6
TGTGCCAGCAGCCTCACGGGGTCTGAAGCTTTCTTT
CASSLTGSEAFF
>NA|13|NA|TRBJ1-5|TRBV10-3
TGTGCCATCAGCACGGAGAGGGCAAGGCCCCAGCATTTT
CAISTERARPQHF
>TRBD1|16|NA|TRBJ2-5|TRBV13
TGTGCCAGCAGCTTGTATTGGGACAGGGCACGAGAGACCCAGTACTTC
CASSLYWDRARETQYF
>NA|13|NA|TRBJ1-1|TRBV23-1
TGCGCCAGCAGAGAAAAGACCGGGGATGAAGCTTTCTTT
CASREKTGDEAFF
>NA|16|NA|TRBJ1-5|TRBV30
TGTGCCTGGAGCGATGGCCGTTACGTGGGCAATCAGCCCCAGCATTTT
CAWSDGRYVGNQPQHF
>NA|16|NA|TRBJ1-1|TRBV18
TGTGCCAGCTCACCGGACCAGGGGCTCGGGAACACTGAAGCTTTCTTT
CASSPDQGLGNTEAFF
>TRBD2|19|NA|TRBJ2-4|TRBV5-4
TGTGCCAGCAGCCAATGGACTAGCGGGAGGGCCGAGACCAAAAACATTCAGTACTTC
CASSQWTSGRAETKNIQYF
>TRBD1|15|NA|TRBJ2-2|TRBV5-6
TGTGCCAGCAGCCCAGACAGGGGGTTTGGCGGGGAGCTGTTTTTT
CASSPDRGFGGELFF
>NA|13|NA|TRBJ2-3|TRBV5-1
TGCGCCAGCAGATATACTAGCACAGATACGCAGTATTTT
CASRYTSTDTQYF
>TRBD1|16|NA|TRBJ2-2|TRBV11-2
TGTGCCAGCAGCTTAATAGCAGGGGGAAACACCGGGGAGCTGTTTTTT
CASSLIAGGNTGELFF
>TRBD2|16|NA|TRBJ2-7|TRBV12-5
TGTGCTAGTGGTCCACCTAGCGGGGGGCCTGTTGAAGAGCAGTACTTC
CASGPPSGGPVEEQYF
>NA|12|once|TRBJ2-1|TRBV5-4
TGTGCCAGCAGCTTACCAGGGGATGAGCAGTTCTTC
CASSLPGDEQFF
>TRBD1|14|NA|TRBJ2-1|TRBV5-1
TGCGCCAGCAGCTTGGGGGGACAGGGGAGTGAGCAGTTCTTC
CASSLGGQGSEQFF
>NA|14|NA|TRBJ1-5|TRBV19
TGTGCCAGTAGTACCCGGGGTGGACGTCAGCCCCAGCATTTT
CASSTRGGRQPQHF